This is a list of T cell receptor beta chains from one sample in a study of blood T cell repertoires in COVID-19. The assay was immunoSEQ multiplex PCR, and TCRdb's table has in-frame clones only and misses some. Of under 150,000 clones in the sample, 85% to 90% were seen once. Material for sequencing was peripheral blood. The receptor source for this set is a woman in her 50s with acute or convalescent COVID-19. The CDR3 runs from the conserved cysteine through the conserved F or W. The D gene is left open where the match is weak. The size of a clone is reported for some rows only, either as once, few or many, or as a class for expanded clones.

v_call	clone_size	j_call	d_call	cdr3_aa	cdr3_nt
TRBV7-8	once	TRBJ1-6	NA	CASSLPPQGWVNSPLHF	TGTGCCAGCAGCTTACCGCCTCAGGGGTGGGTCAATTCACCCCTCCACTTT
TRBV7-9	NA	TRBJ2-2	NA	CASSSLQGSSGELFF	TGTGCCAGCAGCTCACTACAGGGTTCTTCTGGGGAGCTGTTTTTT
TRBV2	NA	TRBJ2-1	NA	CASTRSYNEQFF	TGTGCCAGCACTCGCTCCTACAATGAGCAGTTCTTC
TRBV2	NA	TRBJ1-4	TRBD1	CASSEARTGGGREKLFF	TGTGCCAGCAGTGAAGCGCGTACAGGGGGAGGGCGTGAAAAACTGTTTTTT
TRBV10-3	NA	TRBJ2-5	NA	CAISESRETQYF	TGTGCCATCAGTGAGTCGAGGGAGACCCAGTACTTC
TRBV7-2	NA	TRBJ2-2	TRBD2	CASSPGTSGRGSTGELFF	TGTGCCAGCAGCCCGGGGACTAGCGGGAGGGGGAGCACCGGGGAGCTGTTTTTT
TRBV3-1/TRBV3-2	NA	TRBJ2-5	TRBD2	CASSQGGGRETQYF	TGTGCCAGCAGCCAAGGGGGGGGTAGAGAGACCCAGTACTTC
TRBV19	NA	TRBJ1-5	TRBD1	CASSIYRGKGQPQHF	TGTGCCAGTAGTATTTACAGGGGAAAGGGTCAGCCCCAGCATTTT
TRBV4-2	NA	TRBJ1-6	NA	CASSPREGYNSPLHF	TGTGCCAGCAGCCCTAGAGAGGGATATAATTCACCCCTCCACTTT
TRBV4-2	NA	TRBJ2-5	NA	CASSQDWTGTVGETQYF	TGTGCCAGCAGCCAAGATTGGACGGGAACGGTGGGAGAGACCCAGTACTTC
TRBV10-3	NA	TRBJ1-2	TRBD1	CAISAPDRADYGYTF	TGTGCCATCAGTGCCCCGGACAGGGCTGACTATGGCTACACCTTC
TRBV21-1	NA	TRBJ1-1	NA	CASSTGTANTEAFF	TGTGCCAGCAGCACCGGGACAGCGAACACTGAAGCTTTCTTT
TRBV7-8	NA	TRBJ2-2	NA	CASSPRSFDIGELFF	TGTGCCAGCAGCCCCCGGTCGTTTGATATCGGGGAGCTGTTTTTT
TRBV6-1	NA	TRBJ1-2	TRBD1	CASSDTMGQIYGYTF	TGTGCCAGCAGTGACACGATGGGACAGATATATGGCTACACCTTC
TRBV10-3	NA	TRBJ2-3	NA	CAISDGGDTQYF	TGTGCCATCAGTGACGGAGGAGATACGCAGTATTTT
TRBV11-3	once	TRBJ1-1	TRBD1	CASSPQGRSTEAFF	TGTGCCAGCAGCCCACAGGGGAGGAGCACTGAAGCTTTCTTT